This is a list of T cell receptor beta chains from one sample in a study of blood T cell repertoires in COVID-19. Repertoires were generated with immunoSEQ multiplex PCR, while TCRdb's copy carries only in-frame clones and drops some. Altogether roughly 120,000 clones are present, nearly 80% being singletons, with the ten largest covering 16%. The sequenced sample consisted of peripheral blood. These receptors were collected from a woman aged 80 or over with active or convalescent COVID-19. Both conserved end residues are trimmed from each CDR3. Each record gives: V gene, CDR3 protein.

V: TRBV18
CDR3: ASSPLGQISGANVLT

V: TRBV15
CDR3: ATSSGAGGPYTGELF

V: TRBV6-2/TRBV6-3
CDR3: ASSYRTSGVDTQY

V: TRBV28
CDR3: ASSYPQGYGYT

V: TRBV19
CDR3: ASSIEVYSNQPQH

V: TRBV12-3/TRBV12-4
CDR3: ASSRGFAPLH

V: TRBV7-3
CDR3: ASSFSGGESETQY

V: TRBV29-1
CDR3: SVGQGGSNYGYT

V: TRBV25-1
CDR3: ASSVTGVTDTQY

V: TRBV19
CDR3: ASSIAGATYGYT

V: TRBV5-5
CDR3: ASSPDSSNQPQH

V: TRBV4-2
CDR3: ASSQNRDRFEKLF

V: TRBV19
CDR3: ASSPRQIETQY

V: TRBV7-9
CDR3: ASSPLGGADTGELF